There are a few counts of the clone carrying this T cell receptor beta chain. The antigen is undetermined. At the time of active disease, bone marrow was collected from every patient. V shed 6 bases, J shed 8 bases, and the junction held 9 bases outside the gene matches. Germline V gene lookup returns CDR1 SQVTM and CDR2 ANQGSEA. This CDR3 region has 13 residues. This library used approximately 390 ng RNA and molecular barcoded adaptors spanning alpha/delta and beta/gamma chains. TCRdb called the reads again in MiXCR, with one record for every CDR3 protein. The table has approximately 14,000 distinct CDR3 sequences, around 21% seen once. This specimen comes from a study of read filtering for tumor transcriptome and immune sequencing. About the study: Mean patient age was roughly 70 years, range roughly 45 to 80; approximately 17 male, around 15 female. About 8 patients were R-ISS I, 16 were R-ISS II, roughly 7 were R-ISS III. Study-level points and caveats: Correlation between methods rose after single-read clonotypes were removed.

The chain employs TRBV29-1 and TRBJ1-2; TRBD1 matches at 10 bases. The sample consisted of a population of CD138-negative cells sorted from bone marrow. The source is a donor at least 40 years old with multiple myeloma. CDR3 residues: CSVQGDRGGGYTF. CDR3 in DNA: TGCAGCGTGCAGGGGGACAGGGGCGGAGGCTACACCTTC.